This T cell receptor beta chain was captured by sequencing in a study of identical twins. TCRdb redid the calling of the 5' RACE reads with MiXCR, one entry per CDR3 protein. Of 1.5 million to 2 million distinct CDR3 sequences in the sample, more than 30% are singletons; the top ten hold less than 0.35%. In this sample, this clonotype turned up many times. Antigen specificity is unknown. Study outcomes and limitations: Beta out-of-frame sequences showed weaker excess twin sharing. In cord blood, abundant beta clonotypes had fewer insertions; memory showed no trend.

V lost 1 base to trimming and J lost 0 bases, with 7 bases between them. The CDR3 totals 14 residues. Germline-derived CDR1 and CDR2 are MGHDK and SYGVNS. The chain carries TRBV25-1 and TRBJ2-7; D is undetermined. The clonotype originates from a newborn girl in good health. Sequencing used cord blood. The CDR3, as DNA: TGTGCCAGCAGTGAATGGGGTAGCTCCTACGAGCAGTACTTC. Its protein product is CASSEWGSSYEQYF.